The clone carrying this TCR beta chain was counted a few times. This sample is part of a study of identical twins. TCRdb analysed the 5' RACE reads with MiXCR anew, one entry per CDR3 protein. The sample contains roughly 770,000 distinct CDR3 sequences, 15% to 20% of which appear only once. The CDR3 length is 16 residues. Trimming removed 0 bases from V and 5 bases from J, with 13 bases in between. Germline CDR1 is MNHEY and CDR2 is SVGAGI. The sample was also linked to a second study, of T cells expressing NK-cell markers. That source notes: Seven HCMV-seropositive donors and one seronegative donor made up the eight sequenced donors. Similarly, these clonotypes led the CD3+CD56-NKG2C+ fraction as well in several donors.

The chain joins TRBV6-5 to TRBJ1-4; possibly TRBD1 for D (6 bases). The receptor was derived from a woman between 18 and 29 years old in good health. Sequencing was performed on PBMCs. For the CDR3, the DNA is TGTGCCAGCAGTTACTCCCTGACAGGAATAAATGAAAAACTGTTTTTT. It translates to CASSYSLTGINEKLFF.